This entry features one T cell receptor (beta chain) sequence. Its target is not known. The CDR3 covers 14 residues. Germline V gene data show CDR1 as LNHDA and CDR2 as SQIVND (reference sequence). This specimen comes from a study of cytomegalovirus exposure and HLA in healthy donors. About the research overall: Approximately 180 million T cells yielded 100 million or so unique TCR beta sequences, as an earlier analysis found. General study findings and limits: It was reported in a later analysis that an Asian-associated ancestry cluster showed fewer N-insertions than the roughly 710-donor mean. A later look showed TCR association rates differing by HLA locus, highest for DRB1 and lowest for HLA-C. Cytomegalovirus-associated TCR beta chains were listed, numbering 164.

Researchers ran the PCR with 60 Vbeta and 13 Jbeta primers. Here immunoSEQ multiplex PCR was the method, and the copy in TCRdb shows in-frame clones only, minus some. The sample lists approximately 100,000 clones, over 8% occurring once. V usage is TRBV19 and J usage is TRBJ2-3; 11 bases line up with TRBD1. The sequence was obtained from a man aged 45 to 65 in good health and CMV-seropositive. Source material: PBMCs. The CDR3, as DNA: TGTGCAGTTAGGACAGGGGGCCTGGGAGATACGCAGTATTTT. Translation gives CAVRTGGLGDTQYF.